The T cell receptor beta chain under discussion was sequenced for a study of regulatory T cells in long-lasting Graves disease. As for the study in general: Duration of antithyroid drug therapy among newly diagnosed Graves' patients was under 3 months. Overall study findings and caveats: TRBV28 was favored in persistent disease, as were TRBJ1-2 and TRBJ2-5. Researchers examined only peripheral blood and not thyroid tissue. It is possible that accuracy was reduced by the small size of the sample.

Time point reported: newly diagnosed GD, antithyroid drugs for less than 3 months. PBMC RNA served as the TCR library source. Only a few counts were recorded for this clonotype. The antigen is unknown. HTBI primers from iRepertoire and Arm-PCR of CDR3 regions yielded the TCR beta libraries. TCRdb analysed the multiplex PCR reads with MiXCR anew, one entry per CDR3 protein. The table lists 300,000 to 450,000 distinct CDR3 sequences, less than 20% of them singletons. The CDR3 extends over 13 amino acids. Trimming cost V 0 bases and J 8 bases, with 8 bases left between them. CDR1 is MGHRA and CDR2 is YSYEKL in the germline V gene.

This sample comprised peripheral blood mononuclear cells (PBMCs), obtained at new diagnosis, from a patient treated with antithyroid drugs. This TCR derives from a female donor with Graves disease. The rearrangement uses TRBV4-1 and TRBJ2-1, with unresolved D. CDR3 in amino acids: CASSQERFDEQFF. CDR3 bases: TGCGCCAGCAGCCAAGAGCGCTTCGATGAGCAGTTCTTC.